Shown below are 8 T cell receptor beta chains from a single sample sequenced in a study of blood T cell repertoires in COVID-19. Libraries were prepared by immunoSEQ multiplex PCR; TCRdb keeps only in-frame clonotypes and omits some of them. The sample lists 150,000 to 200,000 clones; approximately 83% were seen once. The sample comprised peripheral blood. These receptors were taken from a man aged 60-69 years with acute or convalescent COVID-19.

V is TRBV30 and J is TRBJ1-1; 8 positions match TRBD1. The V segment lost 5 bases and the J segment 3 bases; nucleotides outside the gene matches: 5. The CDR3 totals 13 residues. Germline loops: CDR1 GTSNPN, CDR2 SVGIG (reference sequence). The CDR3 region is CAWAGQGDTEAFF. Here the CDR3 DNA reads TGTGCCTGGGCTGGACAGGGAGACACTGAAGCTTTCTTT.

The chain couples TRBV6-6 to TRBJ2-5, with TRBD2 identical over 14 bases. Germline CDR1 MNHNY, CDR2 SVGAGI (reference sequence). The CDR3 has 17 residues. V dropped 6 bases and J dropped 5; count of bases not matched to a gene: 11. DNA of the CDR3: TGTGCCAGCAGCCGACCGACTAGCGGGAGGGGTAGGGAGACCCAGTACTTC. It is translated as CASSRPTSGRGRETQYF.

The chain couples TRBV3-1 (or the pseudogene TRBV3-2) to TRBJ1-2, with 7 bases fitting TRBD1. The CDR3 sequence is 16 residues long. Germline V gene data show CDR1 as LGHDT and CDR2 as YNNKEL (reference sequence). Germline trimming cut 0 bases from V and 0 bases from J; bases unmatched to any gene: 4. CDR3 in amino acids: CASSQDWQGANYGYTF. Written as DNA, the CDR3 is TGTGCCAGCAGCCAAGATTGGCAGGGGGCTAACTATGGCTACACCTTC.

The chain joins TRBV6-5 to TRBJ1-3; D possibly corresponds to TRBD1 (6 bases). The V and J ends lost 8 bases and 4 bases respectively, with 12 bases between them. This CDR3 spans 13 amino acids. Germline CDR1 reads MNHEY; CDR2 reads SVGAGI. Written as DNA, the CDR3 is TGTGCCAGCCGGACAGCAGGAGGAAACACCATATATTTT. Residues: CASRTAGGNTIYF.

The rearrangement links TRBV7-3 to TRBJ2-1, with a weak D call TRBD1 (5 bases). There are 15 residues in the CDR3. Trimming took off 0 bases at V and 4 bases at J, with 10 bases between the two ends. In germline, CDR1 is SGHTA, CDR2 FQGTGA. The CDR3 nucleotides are TGTGCCAGCAGCTTAACGGGGCAGGGATACAATGAGCAGTTCTTC. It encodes CASSLTGQGYNEQFF.

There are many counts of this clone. CDR3 loop: CASSPSDSLQPQHF. The CDR3 region has the DNA TGTGCCAGCAGCCCCTCGGACAGTTTACAGCCCCAGCATTTT. V and J are TRBV27 and TRBJ1-5; weak D call: TRBD1 (6 bases). The germline CDR1 and CDR2 sequences are MNHEY and SMNVEV (reference sequence). The CDR3 contains 14 residues. V was clipped by 6 bases and J by 7 bases, with 16 bases between them.

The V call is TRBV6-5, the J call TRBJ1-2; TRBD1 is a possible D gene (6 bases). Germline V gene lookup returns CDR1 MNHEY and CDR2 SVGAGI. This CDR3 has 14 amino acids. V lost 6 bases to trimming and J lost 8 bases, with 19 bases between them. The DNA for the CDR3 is TGTGCCAGCAGAAGCCCGGGGGGGGCAGGCGGCTACACCTTC. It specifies CASRSPGGAGGYTF.

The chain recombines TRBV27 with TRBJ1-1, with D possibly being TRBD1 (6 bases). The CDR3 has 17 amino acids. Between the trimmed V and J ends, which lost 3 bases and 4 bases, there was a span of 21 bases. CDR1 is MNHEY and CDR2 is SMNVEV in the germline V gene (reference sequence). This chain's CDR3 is CASSLGRGWGARTEAFF. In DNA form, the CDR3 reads TGTGCCAGCAGTTTGGGGAGGGGATGGGGGGCCCGCACTGAAGCTTTCTTT.